This paragraph reports one T cell receptor (beta chain). The antigen is undetermined. This sample is part of a study of cytomegalovirus exposure and HLA in healthy donors. The V end was cut by 4 bases, the J end by 2 bases, with 15 bases between. Germline V lookup: CDR1 SGHRS, CDR2 YFSETQ. The CDR3 has 15 residues. The study's findings and limits: Association of a missense DCLRE1C variant with TCR beta V- and J-gene trimming was reported in a later analysis.

Participants comprised healthy donors of bone marrow. The PCR contained 60 Vbeta and 13 Jbeta primers. Profiling relied on immunoSEQ multiplex PCR, and the TCRdb table lists in-frame clones only, not all of them. The table lists some 130,000 clones. This TCR derives from a young man in good health and CMV-seronegative. Sequences were obtained from PBMCs. The V gene is TRBV5-1, the J gene TRBJ2-5; a possible D gene is TRBD2 (5 bases). The CDR3: CASSPARRPQETQYF. The CDR3 DNA reads as TGCGCCAGCAGCCCCGCGAGGAGGCCACAAGAGACCCAGTACTTC.